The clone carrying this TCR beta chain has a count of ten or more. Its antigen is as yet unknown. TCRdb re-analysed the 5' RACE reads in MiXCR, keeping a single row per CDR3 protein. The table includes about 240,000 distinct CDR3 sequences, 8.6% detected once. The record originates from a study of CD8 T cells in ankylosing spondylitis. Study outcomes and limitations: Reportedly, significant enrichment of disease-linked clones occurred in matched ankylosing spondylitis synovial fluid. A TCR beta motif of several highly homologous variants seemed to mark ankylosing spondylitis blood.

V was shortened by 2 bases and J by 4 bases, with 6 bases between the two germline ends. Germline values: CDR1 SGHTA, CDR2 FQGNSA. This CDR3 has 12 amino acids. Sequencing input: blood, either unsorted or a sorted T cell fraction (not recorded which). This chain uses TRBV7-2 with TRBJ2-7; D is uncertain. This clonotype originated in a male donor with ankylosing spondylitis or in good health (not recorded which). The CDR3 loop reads CASSLLLYEQYF. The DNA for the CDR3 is TGTGCCAGCAGCTTACTGCTTTACGAGCAGTACTTC.